Sequencing of this T cell receptor (beta chain) was carried out in a study of T-cell reconstitution after alpha-beta-depleted transplantation in children. Using unique molecular identifiers, the investigators prepared the TCRbeta library. Using its own MiXCR run on the PCR reads, TCRdb lists one record per CDR3 protein. The table lists about 270,000 distinct CDR3 sequences, 9.9% of them singletons, with 10% in the top ten. The ends were cut back, 3 bases at V and 0 bases at J, with 14 bases in the middle. Germline-derived CDR1 and CDR2 are LNHNV and YYDKDF (reference sequence). This CDR3 comprises 16 residues. This clonotype occurred a few times.

Sequenced here: PBMCs from the stem cell graft donor, sampled from the stem cell graft. The receptor comes from a human donor who donated a stem cell graft to a child with SCID. The rearrangement joins TRBV15 to TRBJ2-5; D possibly corresponds to TRBD2 (7 bases). CDR3 in DNA: TGTGCCACCAGCAGCACTGCGGGGGCGTACCAAGAGACCCAGTACTTC. Protein: CATSSTAGAYQETQYF.